One sample yielded the 21 T cell receptor beta chains listed below, sequenced in a study of CD8 T cells in ankylosing spondylitis (dated by TCRdb to the late 2010s). Receptors were amplified or captured by 5' RACE. The sequencer listed for this sample is Illumina HiSeq 2500. The raw public data were reprocessed by TCRdb itself: fastp quality trimming at Q25, MiXCR clonotype calling, in-frame beta chains only. Identical CDR3 proteins give one entry, which carries the most common genes and DNA. This sample has about 280,000 distinct CDR3 sequences in its table, and about 20% of those were observed once. The ten largest clones represent under 8.5% of the sample. The sequenced sample consisted of blood, either unsorted or a sorted T cell fraction (not recorded which). Receptor source: a male donor with ankylosing spondylitis or in good health (not recorded which).

This clonotype was picked up a small number of times. The chain employs TRBV5-1 and TRBJ2-1; D may correspond to TRBD1 or TRBD2 (5 bases each). The CDR3 runs 14 residues. The germline CDR1 and CDR2 sequences are SGHRS and YFSETQ. V was cut by 0 bases and J by 7 bases, with 11 bases left in between. The CDR3 DNA reads TGCGCCAGCAGCTTGGTGGGGGATGGGAATGAGCAGTTCTTC. It codes for CASSLVGDGNEQFF.

The rearrangement links TRBV7-9 to TRBJ2-2; 8 bases fit TRBD2. Germline V gene sequence: CDR1 SEHNR, CDR2 FQNEAQ (reference sequence). V gave up 11 bases and J gave up 4 bases; unmatched junction bases: 12. The CDR3 sequence is 15 residues long. DNA for the CDR3: TGTGCCTTGGGCCGGGAGGGCCTGCCCACCGGGGAGCTGTTTTTT. Protein product: CALGREGLPTGELFF.

This clonotype was counted only a few times. This chain joins TRBV20-1 and TRBJ2-3; D ambiguous. The V end lost 7 bases, the J end lost 4 bases, and 18 bases lay between the germline ends. The V gene's germline CDR1 is DFQATT and CDR2 SNEGSKA (reference sequence). The CDR3 consists of 14 residues. The CDR3 coding sequence is TGCAGTGTAAGCGAGATTATACGGGCAGATACGCAGTATTTT. It codes for CSVSEIIRADTQYF.

At least ten counts were recorded for this clonotype. The genes are TRBV20-1 and TRBJ1-6; D gene ambiguous. This CDR3 has 17 residues. Trimming removed 1 base at V and 0 bases at J, with 13 bases between. Germline lookup yields CDR1 DFQATT and CDR2 SNEGSKA (reference sequence). In DNA, the CDR3 is TGCAGTGCTAGAGTGGCGGGCATAAGCTCCTATAATTCACCCCTCCACTTT. Translated, it gives CSARVAGISSYNSPLHF.

V usage is TRBV12-3 or TRBV12-4 and J usage is TRBJ1-4; D may be TRBD1 (5 bases). The length of the CDR3 is 14 residues. The V gene lost 5 bases and the J gene lost 3 bases, with 10 bases spanning the gap. Here the CDR3 reads CASSMQGPNEKLFF. The CDR3 DNA is TGTGCCAGCAGTATGCAGGGTCCTAATGAAAAACTGTTTTTT.

V and J are TRBV7-8 and TRBJ1-3; 10 nucleotides line up with TRBD1. J was trimmed by 8 bases and V by 3 bases; bases with no gene match: 7. The CDR3 runs to 15 residues. Germline V gene sequence: CDR1 SGHVS, CDR2 FQNEAQ. The CDR3 DNA reads as TGTGCCAGCAGCTTTGGGACAGGGGTTGCGGACACCATATATTTT. Residues: CASSFGTGVADTIYF.

The chain recombines TRBV12-3 or TRBV12-4 with TRBJ2-2; possibly TRBD2 for D (5 bases). This CDR3 has 13 residues. V was clipped by 7 bases and J by 2 bases, with 8 bases between them. CDR3 sequence reads: CASNRGNTGELFF. For the CDR3, the DNA is TGTGCCAGCAATCGGGGAAACACCGGGGAGCTGTTTTTT.

This chain's CDR3 is CSASLGFSQETQYF. The CDR3 DNA follows: TGCAGTGCTAGTCTTGGGTTCTCCCAAGAGACCCAGTACTTC. The V call is TRBV20-1, the J call TRBJ2-5; the D is unclear. The CDR3 has 14 amino acids. Germline V gene lookup returns CDR1 DFQATT and CDR2 SNEGSKA (reference sequence). The V end lost 3 bases, the J end lost 1 base, and 12 bases lay between the germline ends.

This rearrangement joins TRBV5-1 to TRBJ2-1; maybe TRBD2 (6 bases). Trimming left V 3 bases short and J 10 bases short, with 20 bases between. Germline CDR1 SGHRS, CDR2 YFSETQ. The CDR3 is 15 amino acids. CDR3 nucleotides: TGCGCCAGCAGCTATCCGGGGAGGACCTTCGGAGAGCAGTTCTTC. Protein sequence: CASSYPGRTFGEQFF.

This clonotype showed up just a few times. The chain joins TRBV29-1 to TRBJ2-5; no firm D call. Trimming removed 6 bases from V and 0 bases from J, with 11 bases in between. This CDR3 contains 13 residues. Germline assignment: CDR1 SQVTM and CDR2 ANQGSEA. CDR3 coding DNA: TGCAGCGTCCAACACGACTACCAAGAGACCCAGTACTTC. Protein product: CSVQHDYQETQYF.

This clonotype was seen a single time. V usage is TRBV21-1 and J usage is TRBJ2-7; the tabulated D call, TRBD1, remains unverified against the DNA. TRBV21-1 is a listed pseudogene. The CDR3 contains 15 residues. CDR3 region: CASTNGAGPRYEQYV. For the CDR3, the DNA is TGTGCCAGCACCAACGGGGCGGGACCGCGCTACGAGCAGTACGTC.

The chain links TRBV5-1 to TRBJ2-6; D is unresolved. The germline V gene encodes CDR1 SGHRS and CDR2 YFSETQ. Deletions cut 0 bases from V and 2 bases from J, with 6 bases between. This CDR3 has 15 residues. The DNA of the CDR3 is TGCGCCAGCAGCTTGGCCGCACCTGGGGCCAACGTCCTGACTTTC. This encodes CASSLAAPGANVLTF.

CDR3 loop: CSARDWGRLVTEAFF. The CDR3 coding sequence is TGCAGTGCTAGAGATTGGGGGCGACTGGTCACTGAAGCTTTCTTT. The chain uses TRBV20-1 and TRBJ1-1; possible D gene TRBD1, 6 bases. Trimming took 0 bases from V and 4 from J, leaving 15 bases between them. The CDR3 has 15 residues. CDR1 DFQATT and CDR2 SNEGSKA come from the germline V gene (reference sequence).

This chain connects TRBV20-1 to TRBJ2-7; a possible D gene is TRBD1 (6 bases). CDR3 length equals 12 residues. CDR1 and CDR2 from the germline V gene are DFQATT and SNEGSKA (reference sequence). The V end was cut by 5 bases, the J end by 3 bases, with 11 bases between. The CDR3 region has the DNA TGCAGTGCTTATACAGGGCACTACGAGCAGTACGTC. It encodes CSAYTGHYEQYV.

This rearrangement joins TRBV3-1 to TRBJ2-1; 8 bases line up with TRBD2. Germline lookup yields CDR1 LGHDT and CDR2 YNNKEL (reference sequence). This CDR3 is built from 15 residues. Germline trimming cut 4 bases from V and 6 bases from J; bases unmatched to any gene: 8. DNA of the CDR3: TGTGCCAGCAGCCCAACCGGGACTAGAGGCAATGAGCAGTTCTTC. Its translation is CASSPTGTRGNEQFF.

The chain recombines TRBV12-3 or TRBV12-4 with TRBJ2-7; 11 nucleotides line up with TRBD1. With V trimmed by 4 bases and J by 5 bases, 7 bases remained unmatched. This CDR3 is 15 amino acids long. The chain's CDR3 is CASSYRDRGIHEQYV. The CDR3 bases are TGTGCCAGCAGTTACCGGGACAGGGGGATACACGAGCAGTACGTC.

This clonotype was detected many times. V and J are TRBV5-5 and TRBJ2-4; the match to TRBD1 covers 7 bases. The CDR3 has 15 amino acids. V was pared by 1 base and J by 6 bases, with 7 bases of the junction left unmatched. Germline values: CDR1 SGHKS, CDR2 YYEKEE (reference sequence). The DNA of the CDR3 is TGTGCCAGCAGCTTGCTTGGACAGGTGTTAAACATTCAGTACTTC. Amino acids: CASSLLGQVLNIQYF.

This clonotype was seen more than once but under ten times. J is TRBJ1-5 and V is TRBV12-3 or TRBV12-4, with no clear D. There are 13 residues in the CDR3. V lost 6 bases to trimming and J lost 4 bases, with 10 bases between them. For the CDR3, the DNA is TGTGCCAGCAGCCCCGGGGAAAATCAGCCCCAGCATTTT. It yields the protein CASSPGENQPQHF.

This clonotype has more than one count but fewer than ten. The genes are TRBV9 and TRBJ1-1; 7 bases are shared with TRBD1. The junction had 15 bases not matched to a gene; V was cut back by 4 bases and J by 0 bases. Germline V gives CDR1 SGDLS, CDR2 YYNGEE. The CDR3 loop spans 18 amino acids. The CDR3 loop is CASSRGQGGSLMNTEAFF. The CDR3 nucleotides read TGTGCCAGCAGCCGGGGGCAGGGGGGGTCCCTAATGAACACTGAAGCTTTCTTT.

This clonotype occurred a few times. The V gene is TRBV12-3 or TRBV12-4, the J gene TRBJ1-5; unclear D gene. The length of the CDR3 is 14 residues. With 6 bases removed from V and 0 bases from J, the gap between germline ends came to 9 bases. CDR3 DNA sequence: TGTGCCAGCAGCCCCTTGAGTAGCAATCAGCCCCAGCATTTT. Translating it yields CASSPLSSNQPQHF.

This clonotype has a handful of counts. This rearrangement joins TRBV6-1 to TRBJ1-4; no firm D call. CDR1 and CDR2 (germline): MNHNS, SASEGT. The CDR3 sequence is 14 residues long. V dropped 7 bases and J dropped 8 bases, with 17 bases sitting between them. The CDR3 sequence: CASTLNRVGEKLFF. The CDR3 DNA is TGTGCCAGCACCCTAAACCGGGTGGGGGAAAAACTGTTTTTT.